This passage covers 14 T cell receptor beta chains from one sample sequenced in a study of cytomegalovirus exposure and HLA in healthy donors. Amplification used 60 Vbeta primers and 13 Jbeta primers. Measured with immunoSEQ multiplex PCR; TCRdb has only the in-frame clones, and not every one. Here the sample spans about 170,000 clones, around 78% being singletons. Sequenced input: PBMCs. These receptors were taken from a woman aged 25-40 years in good health and CMV-seropositive.

The genes are TRBV1 and TRBJ2-5; the D call TRBD2 from the table was never checked on the DNA. TRBV1 is recorded as a pseudogene. This CDR3 spans 20 amino acids. CDR3 sequence: CTSSSEGLAGLPGSQETQYF. The CDR3 bases are TGCACCAGCAGCTCGGAGGGCCTAGCGGGGCTCCCAGGCTCCCAAGAGACCCAGTACTTC.

As for this clone: Other DNA sequences in the same sample also yield this CDR3. V usage is TRBV29-1 and J usage is TRBJ2-2, with 8 positions matching TRBD2. Germline CDR1 SQVTM, CDR2 ANQGSEA. The CDR3 is 15 residues long. With V trimmed by 7 bases and J by 1 base, 8 bases remained unmatched. DNA for the CDR3: TGCAGCGCCTCTGAGAGCGGGGGGAACACCGGGGAGCTGTTTTTT. This codes for CSASESGGNTGELFF.

The genes are TRBV19 and TRBJ2-2; 7 bases fit TRBD1. Per germline, CDR1 LNHDA and CDR2 SQIVND (reference sequence). J gave up 5 bases and V 6 bases, and 15 bases lay outside the gene matches. This CDR3 contains 17 residues. The CDR3 protein is CASSKDPQGVETGELFF. In DNA, the CDR3 is TGTGCCAGTAGCAAAGATCCGCAGGGGGTGGAAACCGGGGAGCTGTTTTTT.

The V call is TRBV14, the J call TRBJ1-1; D is unclear. CDR3 size: 13 residues. Germline CDR1 is SGHDN and CDR2 is FVKESK. V was trimmed by 2 bases and J by 1 base, leaving 5 bases between them. DNA for the CDR3: TGTGCCAGCAGCCAAACAAAGAACACTGAAGCTTTCTTT. It translates to CASSQTKNTEAFF.

This chain uses TRBV5-1 with TRBJ2-1, with TRBD1 matching 9 bases. Germline CDR1 SGHRS, CDR2 YFSETQ. The CDR3 spans 17 residues. The V segment lost 1 base and the J segment 5 bases; nucleotides outside the gene matches: 10. The chain's CDR3 is CASSLNPPGQGHNEQFF. Here the CDR3 DNA reads TGCGCCAGCAGCTTGAATCCCCCGGGACAGGGTCACAATGAGCAGTTCTTC.

The chain is built from TRBV6-4 and TRBJ2-2; 10 nucleotides line up with TRBD2. The J segment lost 6 bases and the V segment lost 7 bases, leaving 5 bases of the junction unmatched. The CDR3 has 14 residues. The germline gives CDR1 MRHNA, CDR2 SNTAGT. The CDR3 bases are TGTGCCAGCACGGCCCTAGCGGGAGCCGGGGAGCTGTTTTTT. This gives the protein CASTALAGAGELFF.

The chain recombines TRBV6-5 with TRBJ1-5; the D gene is possibly TRBD1 (5 bases). The CDR3 has 13 amino acids. Trimming took 6 bases from V and 5 from J, leaving 11 bases between them. Germline assignment: CDR1 MNHEY and CDR2 SVGAGI. The CDR3 here is CASSQGRHQPQHF. The CDR3 DNA sequence: TGTGCCAGCAGCCAGGGCCGGCATCAGCCCCAGCATTTT.

This chain links TRBV4-3 with TRBJ2-7; 11 nucleotides agree with TRBD2. The trim removed 1 base at V and 5 bases at J, leaving 4 bases unmatched. The CDR3 consists of 15 residues. CDR1 is LGHNA, CDR2 YSLEER, per germline. The CDR3 bases are TGCGCCAGCAGCCAAGTGGTACTAGCGGGGGACGAGCAGTACTTC. It translates to CASSQVVLAGDEQYF.

There are many counts of this clone. The chain combines TRBV19 with TRBJ1-1, with D unresolved. Trimming shortened V by 10 bases and J by 4 bases, and 13 bases separated the two germline ends. The CDR3 length is 12 residues. Germline V CDR1 and CDR2: LNHDA, SQIVND (reference sequence). The CDR3 sequence is CATFVFGTEAFF. The CDR3 coding sequence is TGTGCCACCTTCGTTTTCGGCACTGAAGCTTTCTTT.

The chain recombines TRBV9 with TRBJ2-6; D possibly corresponds to TRBD1 (5 bases). The germline CDR1 and CDR2 sequences are SGDLS and YYNGEE. The CDR3 has 21 amino acids. Trimming cost V 0 bases and J 3 bases, with 25 bases left between them. This CDR3 reads CASSVGGTVYSGDFGANVLTF. The CDR3 bases are TGTGCCAGCAGCGTAGGGGGCACAGTCTATTCAGGCGACTTTGGGGCCAACGTCCTGACTTTC.

Notes on this clone: The sample contains more than one DNA sequence encoding this CDR3. This chain joins TRBV29-1 and TRBJ1-2; unclear D gene. Per germline, CDR1 SQVTM and CDR2 ANQGSEA. Trimming shortened V by 0 bases and J by 6 bases, and 5 bases separated the two germline ends. The CDR3 has 11 amino acids. The CDR3, as DNA: TGCAGCGTTGAAGAGGCAGATGGCTACACCTTC. It specifies CSVEEADGYTF.

Comments on this clone: Mismatch with germline at one junction end may stem from a read error. This specimen includes other DNA sequences encoding the same CDR3. The chain joins TRBV30 to TRBJ1-1, with a tentative D call TRBD1 (5 bases). Germline values: CDR1 GTSNPN, CDR2 SVGIG (reference sequence). CDR3 length equals 13 residues. CDR3 sequence: CAWSVRREAEAFF. In nucleotides, the CDR3 is TGTGCCTGGAGTGTACGCAGGGAAGCTGAAGCCTTCTTT.

This clone was counted a single time. V is TRBV9 and J is TRBJ2-5, with a weak D call TRBD1 (6 bases). V shed 5 bases and J shed 5 bases, with 19 bases lying between them. The CDR3 loop spans 15 amino acids. The germline V gene encodes CDR1 SGDLS and CDR2 YYNGEE. CDR3 DNA: TGTGCCAGCAGTGGATGGGGGACAAAAGGGGAGACCCAGTACTTC. This translates into CASSGWGTKGETQYF.

This chain uses TRBV6-6 with TRBJ2-3; the match to TRBD1 covers 9 bases. J was trimmed by 1 base and V by 5 bases; bases with no gene match: 4. Germline lookup yields CDR1 MNHNY and CDR2 SVGAGI (reference sequence). The CDR3 covers 15 residues. For the CDR3, the DNA is TGTGCCAGCAGTCAGACAGGGGGTGGCACAGATACGCAGTATTTT. Residues: CASSQTGGGTDTQYF.